This record looks at one TCR beta chain sequence and its context. Antigen specificity is unknown. CDR3 length: 15 residues. Germline CDR1 reads MNHEY; CDR2 reads SVGAGI. The ends were cut back, 6 bases at V and 1 base at J, with 13 bases in the middle. The sample belongs to a study of cytomegalovirus exposure and HLA in healthy donors. Study-level information: In a previous analysis, around 120 million unique TCR beta sequences were found from some 180 million T cells. Of around 400 genotyped donors, roughly 81% grouped in the Caucasian-associated ancestry cluster. Findings and limits, study-wide: There were some public TCRs occurring in many donors, but most TCR sequences were rare. A reported reduction in N-insertions relative to the roughly 710-donor mean was seen in an Asian-associated ancestry cluster in a later analysis.

Primers: 60 Vbeta forward and 13 Jbeta reverse. Only in-frame clones appear in the TCRdb table, and some are missing; sequencing was by immunoSEQ multiplex PCR. Here the sample table reports roughly 100,000 clones. Sequencing was performed on PBMCs. The clonotype comes from a man aged 45 to 65 in good health and CMV-seronegative. The chain carries TRBV6-5 and TRBJ1-5, with TRBD1 as a possible D gene (5 bases). In nucleotides, the CDR3 is TGTGCCAGCAGCCTGCTGGGGGGAAGCAATCAGCCCCAGCATTTT. Its protein is CASSLLGGSNQPQHF.